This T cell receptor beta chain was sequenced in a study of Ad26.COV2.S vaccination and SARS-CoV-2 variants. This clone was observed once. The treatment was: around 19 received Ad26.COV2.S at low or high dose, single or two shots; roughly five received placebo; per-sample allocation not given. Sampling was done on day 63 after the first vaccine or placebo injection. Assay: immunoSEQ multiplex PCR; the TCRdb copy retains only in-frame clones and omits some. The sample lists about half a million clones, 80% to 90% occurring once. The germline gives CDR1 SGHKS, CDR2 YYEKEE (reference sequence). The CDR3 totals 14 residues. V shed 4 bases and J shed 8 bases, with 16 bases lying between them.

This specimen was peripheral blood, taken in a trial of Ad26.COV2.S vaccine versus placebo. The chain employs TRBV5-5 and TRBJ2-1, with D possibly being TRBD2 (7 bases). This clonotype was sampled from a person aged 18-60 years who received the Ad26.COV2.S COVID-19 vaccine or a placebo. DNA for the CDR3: TGTGCCAGCAGCACACGACTAGGGGGGGATGAGCAGTTCTTC. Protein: CASSTRLGGDEQFF.